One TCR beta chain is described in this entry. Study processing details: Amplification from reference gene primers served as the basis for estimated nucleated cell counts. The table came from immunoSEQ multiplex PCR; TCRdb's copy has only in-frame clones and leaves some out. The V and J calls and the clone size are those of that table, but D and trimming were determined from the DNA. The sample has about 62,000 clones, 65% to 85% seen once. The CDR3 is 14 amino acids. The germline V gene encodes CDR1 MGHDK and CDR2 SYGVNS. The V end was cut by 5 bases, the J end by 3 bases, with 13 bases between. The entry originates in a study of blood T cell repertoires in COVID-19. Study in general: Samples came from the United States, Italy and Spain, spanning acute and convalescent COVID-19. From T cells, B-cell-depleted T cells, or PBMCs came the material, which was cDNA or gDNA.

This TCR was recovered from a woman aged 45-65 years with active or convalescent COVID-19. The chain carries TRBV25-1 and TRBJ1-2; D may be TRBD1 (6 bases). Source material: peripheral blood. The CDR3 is CASSSRDKYYGYTF. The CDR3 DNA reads TGTGCCAGCAGTTCCCGGGACAAGTACTATGGCTACACCTTC.